This entry lists 13 T cell receptor beta chains sequenced from one sample in a study of regulatory T cells in long-lasting Graves disease. Time point meaning: persistent/refractory GD, antithyroid drugs over 5 years with positive TRAb. Scientists built the TCR library using RNA that was extracted from PBMCs. Combining iRepertoire HTBI primers with Arm-PCR of CDR3 regions, the authors built TCR beta libraries. TCRdb analysed the multiplex PCR reads with MiXCR anew, one entry per CDR3 protein. The data hold over 650,000 distinct CDR3 sequences, with about 30% observed a single time. The specimen comprised peripheral blood mononuclear cells (PBMCs), sampled when the disease was refractory, from a patient treated with antithyroid drugs. The receptors here all came from a female donor with Graves disease.

The chain links TRBV4-2 to TRBJ2-3, with 9 bases aligning to TRBD2. CDR1 and CDR2 from the germline V gene are LGHNA and YNFKEQ. CDR3 length equals 16 residues. The junction had 9 bases not matched to a gene; V was cut back by 1 base and J by 7 bases. The CDR3 nucleotides are TGTGCCAGCAGCCAAGCGGCCAGCGGGAGGCCCTATACGCAGTATTTT. The encoded protein is CASSQAASGRPYTQYF.

There are a few counts of this clonotype. The chain is built from TRBV11-2 and TRBJ1-5; no definite D call. Deletions cut 5 bases from V and 1 base from J, with 12 bases between. The CDR3 consists of 15 residues. Looked up from germline, CDR1 is SGHAT and CDR2 is FQNNGV. The CDR3 reads CASSPGSRSNQPQHF. CDR3 nucleotide sequence: TGTGCCAGCAGCCCAGGATCGAGAAGCAATCAGCCCCAGCATTTT.

The chain is built from TRBV24-1 and TRBJ1-2, with D uncertain. From germline, CDR1 is KGHDR and CDR2 SFDVKD. The CDR3 runs to 12 residues. Trimming took 3 bases from V and 8 from J, leaving 9 bases between them. CDR3 residues: CATSDVGEGYTF. The DNA for the CDR3 is TGTGCCACCAGTGATGTGGGTGAAGGCTACACCTTC.

V gene TRBV28 combines with J gene TRBJ2-7; D is unresolved. This CDR3 region has 16 residues. Trimming took off 1 base at V and 0 bases at J, with 13 bases between the two ends. Germline CDR1 reads MDHEN; CDR2 reads SYDVKM. CDR3 nucleotides: TGTGCCAGCAGTTTATCGCCCCAGGAGAGCTCCTACGAGCAGTACTTC. It specifies CASSLSPQESSYEQYF.

V is TRBV5-5 and J is TRBJ1-5; D is unresolved. Per the germline V gene, CDR1 is SGHKS and CDR2 is YYEKEE (reference sequence). CDR3 length equals 15 residues. V gave up 5 bases and J gave up 6 bases, with 18 bases separating them. The chain's CDR3 is CASSFRAVSAQPQHF. CDR3 nucleotide sequence: TGTGCCAGCAGTTTTAGGGCAGTTAGCGCTCAGCCCCAGCATTTT. The whole variable domain, filled in from reference TRBV5-5 and TRBJ1-5, reads DAGVTQSPTHLIKTRGQQVTLRCSPISGHKSVSWYQQVLGQGPQFIFQYYEKEERGRGNFPDRFSARQFPNYSSELNVNALLLGDSALYLCASSFRAVSAQPQHFGDGTRLSIL.

This clonotype has a handful of counts. V usage is TRBV2 and J usage is TRBJ1-4; TRBD1 matches at 8 bases. Germline CDR1 SNHLY, CDR2 FYNNEI. The J segment lost 8 bases and the V segment lost 6 bases, leaving 14 bases of the junction unmatched. The CDR3 runs to 16 residues. CDR3 protein: CASSASPTGGLEKLFF. In nucleotides, the CDR3 is TGTGCCAGCAGCGCCAGCCCCACAGGGGGATTGGAAAAACTGTTTTTT. Using reference TRBV2 and TRBJ1-4 for the parts outside the CDR3, the full variable domain is EPEVTQTPSHQVTQMGQEVILRCVPISNHLYFYWYRQILGQKVEFLVSFYNNEISEKSEIFDDQFSVERPDGSNFTLKIRSTKLEDSAMYFCASSASPTGGLEKLFFGSGTQLSVL.

The chain combines TRBV5-1 with TRBJ1-1, with D perhaps matching TRBD1 (5 bases). V lost 5 bases and J lost 1, with 15 bases in between. Per germline, CDR1 SGHRS and CDR2 YFSETQ. The CDR3 spans 15 residues. DNA for the CDR3: TGCGCCAGCAGATCGGCCGGGACCCAGAACACTGAAGCTTTCTTT. Amino acid sequence: CASRSAGTQNTEAFF.

The chain employs TRBV19 and TRBJ1-1, with 10 bases aligning to TRBD1. This CDR3 region has 14 residues. V was pared by 7 bases and J by 3 bases, with 5 bases of the junction left unmatched. Germline CDR1 and CDR2: LNHDA and SQIVND (reference sequence). CDR3 amino acids: CASTRDRGHTEAFF. CDR3 in DNA: TGTGCCAGTACCCGGGACAGGGGACACACTGAAGCTTTCTTT.

This rearrangement joins TRBV5-1 to TRBJ2-3, with 11 bases lining up with TRBD2. Germline V gene sequence: CDR1 SGHRS, CDR2 YFSETQ. The junction had 4 bases not matched to a gene; V was cut back by 4 bases and J by 0 bases. This CDR3 spans 16 amino acids. CDR3 bases: TGCGCCAGCAGCCAGACTAGCGGGGTTAGCACAGATACGCAGTATTTT. This codes for CASSQTSGVSTDTQYF.

Many counts were recorded for this clonotype. The J gene is TRBJ1-1, the V gene TRBV27, with a weak D call TRBD1 (6 bases). The CDR3 spans 12 residues. Trimming pared 6 bases from V and 9 bases from J, leaving 14 bases between. Looked up from germline, CDR1 is MNHEY and CDR2 is SMNVEV (reference sequence). The chain's CDR3 is CASRTTGSKAFF. The DNA for the CDR3 is TGTGCCAGCAGGACCACAGGGAGCAAAGCTTTCTTT.

The chain couples TRBV6-2 or TRBV6-3 to TRBJ1-4; TRBD1 aligns across 9 bases. Germline lookup yields CDR1 MNHEY and CDR2 SVGEGT. After removal of 2 bases from V and 5 bases from J, the junction contained 3 bases not matched to a gene. This CDR3 has 15 residues. The CDR3 region has the DNA TGTGCCAGCAGTTACACTGGACAGGGGAATGAAAAACTGTTTTTT. It encodes CASSYTGQGNEKLFF.

This clonotype was picked up many times. The J gene is TRBJ2-1, the V gene TRBV12-3 or TRBV12-4; no clear D. The CDR3 runs to 15 residues. Between the trimmed V and J ends, which lost 3 bases and 7 bases, there was a span of 16 bases. The CDR3 coding sequence is TGTGCCAGCAGTTTCTCACGTCTTGTTCAGAATGAGCAGTTCTTC. It specifies CASSFSRLVQNEQFF.

This clonotype has more than one count but fewer than ten. The chain recombines TRBV9 with TRBJ2-2, with 10 bases identical to TRBD2. Germline V gives CDR1 SGDLS, CDR2 YYNGEE. The V segment lost 5 bases and the J segment 4 bases; nucleotides outside the gene matches: 11. This CDR3 has 17 amino acids. The CDR3 DNA reads TGTGCCAGCAGGGACAACCTAGCGGGAGTCTGCACCGGGGAGCTGTTTTTT. It is translated as CASRDNLAGVCTGELFF.